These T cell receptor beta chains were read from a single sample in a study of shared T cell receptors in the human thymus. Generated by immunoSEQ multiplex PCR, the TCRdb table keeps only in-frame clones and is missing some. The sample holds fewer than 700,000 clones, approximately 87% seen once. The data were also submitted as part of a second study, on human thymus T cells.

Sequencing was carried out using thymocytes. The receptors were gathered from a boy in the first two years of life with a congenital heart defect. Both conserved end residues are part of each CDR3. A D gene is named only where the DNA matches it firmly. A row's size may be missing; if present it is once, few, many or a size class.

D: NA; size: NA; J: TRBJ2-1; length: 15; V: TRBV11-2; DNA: TGTGCCAGCAGCTTAGAGGGAGGCTCATACAATGAGCAGTTCTTC; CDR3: CASSLEGGSYNEQFF
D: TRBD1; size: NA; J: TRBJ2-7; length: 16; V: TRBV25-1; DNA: TGTGCCAGCAGTAACGGAAAGGGGGACAGAGCCTACGAGCAGTACTTC; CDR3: CASSNGKGDRAYEQYF
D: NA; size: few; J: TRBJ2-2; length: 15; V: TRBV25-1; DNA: TGTGCCAGCAGTGGGGGGGGCAGGAAGGCCGGGGAGCTGTTTTTT; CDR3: CASSGGGRKAGELFF
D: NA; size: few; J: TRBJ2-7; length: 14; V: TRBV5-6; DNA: TGTGCCAGCAGCTGGGGACAAACCACCTACGAGCAGTACTTC; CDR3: CASSWGQTTYEQYF
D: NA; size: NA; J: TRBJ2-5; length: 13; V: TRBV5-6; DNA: TGTGCCAGCAGCCCCCAGTACCAAGAGACCCAGTACTTC; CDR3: CASSPQYQETQYF
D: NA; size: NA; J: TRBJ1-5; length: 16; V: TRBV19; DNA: TGTGCCAGTAGTATAGCCCCCCGGGAGCCTAATCAGCCCCAGCATTTT; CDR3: CASSIAPREPNQPQHF
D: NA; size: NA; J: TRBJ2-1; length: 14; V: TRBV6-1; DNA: TGTGCCAGCAGTGAAGTTGCTAGGATCAATGAGCAGTTCTTC; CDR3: CASSEVARINEQFF
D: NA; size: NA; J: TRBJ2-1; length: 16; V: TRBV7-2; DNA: TGTGCCAGCAGCTTGGAGGTCTGGAACTTGTACAATGAGCAGTTCTTC; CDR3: CASSLEVWNLYNEQFF
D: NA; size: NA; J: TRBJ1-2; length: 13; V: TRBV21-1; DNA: TGTGCCAGCAGCAAAGGGGGGGGAGGAGGCTACACCTTC; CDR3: CASSKGGGGGYTF
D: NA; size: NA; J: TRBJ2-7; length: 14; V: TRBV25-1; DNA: TGTGCCAGCAGTGAAAAGAGCACCCTACGCGAGCAGTACTTC; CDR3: CASSEKSTLREQYF
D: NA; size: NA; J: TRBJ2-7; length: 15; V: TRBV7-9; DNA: TGTGCCAGCAGCACCGGACAGCCGGTAGACTACGAGCAGTACTTC; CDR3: CASSTGQPVDYEQYF
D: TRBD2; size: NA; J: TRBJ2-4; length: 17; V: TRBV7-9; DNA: TGTGCCAGCAGCCCAGAAAAGAGGGGACTAGCGGGAAACATTCAGTACTTC; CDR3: CASSPEKRGLAGNIQYF
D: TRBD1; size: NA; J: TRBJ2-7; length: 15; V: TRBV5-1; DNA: TGCGCCAGCAGCCCCCCGGGACAGGGGGAGGGCGAGCAGTACTTC; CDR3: CASSPPGQGEGEQYF
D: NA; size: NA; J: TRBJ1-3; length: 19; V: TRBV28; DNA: TGTGCCAGCAGTTTTCGACCCCCACGACAGAGTTCCTCTGGAAACACCATATATTTT; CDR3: CASSFRPPRQSSSGNTIYF
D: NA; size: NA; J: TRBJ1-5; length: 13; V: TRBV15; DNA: TGTGCCACCAGCAGAGACAGACACCAGCCCCAGCATTTT; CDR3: CATSRDRHQPQHF
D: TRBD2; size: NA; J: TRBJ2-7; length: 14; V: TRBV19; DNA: TGTGCCACCGCGGATGGCGGGAGTAACCACGAGCAGTACTTC; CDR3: CATADGGSNHEQYF
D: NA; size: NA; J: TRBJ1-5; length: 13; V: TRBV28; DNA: TGTGCCAGCAGCTCGTTTAGCAATCAGCCCCAGCATTTT; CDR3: CASSSFSNQPQHF
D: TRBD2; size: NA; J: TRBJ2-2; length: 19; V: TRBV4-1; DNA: TGCGCCAGCAGCCAAGAGGGGACTAGCGGGACCCTGAGCACCGGGGAGCTGTTTTTT; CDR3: CASSQEGTSGTLSTGELFF
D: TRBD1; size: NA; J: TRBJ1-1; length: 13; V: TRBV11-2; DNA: TGTGCCAGCAGACAGGGGAGACAGACTGAAGCTTTCTTT; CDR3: CASRQGRQTEAFF
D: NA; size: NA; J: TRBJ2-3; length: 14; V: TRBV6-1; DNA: TGTGCCAGCAGCGAGACTGCGAGCACAGATACGCAGTATTTT; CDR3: CASSETASTDTQYF
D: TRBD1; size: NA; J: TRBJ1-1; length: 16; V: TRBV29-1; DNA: TGCAGCGAGGTTGCACCACAGGGGGCTAAGAACACTGAAGCTTTCTTT; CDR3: CSEVAPQGAKNTEAFF
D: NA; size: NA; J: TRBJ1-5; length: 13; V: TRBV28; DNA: TGTGCCAGCAGTCAGAGGGCGAATCAGCCCCAGCATTTT; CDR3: CASSQRANQPQHF
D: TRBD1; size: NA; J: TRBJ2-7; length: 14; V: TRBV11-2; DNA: TGTGCCAGCAGCTACCGGGACAGCACCTACGAGCAGTACTTC; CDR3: CASSYRDSTYEQYF
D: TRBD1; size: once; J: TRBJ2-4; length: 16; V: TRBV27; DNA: TGTGCCAGCAGTTTAACAGGGGTCCTAGCCAAAAACATTCAGTACTTC; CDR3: CASSLTGVLAKNIQYF
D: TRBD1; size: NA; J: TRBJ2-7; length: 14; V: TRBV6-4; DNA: TGTGCCAGCAGTAAGGACAGGGGCTCCTACGAGCAGTACTTC; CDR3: CASSKDRGSYEQYF
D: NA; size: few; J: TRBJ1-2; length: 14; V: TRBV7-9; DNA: TGTGCCAGCAGCTTAGAGCGTCGGGACTATGGCTACACCTTC; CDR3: CASSLERRDYGYTF
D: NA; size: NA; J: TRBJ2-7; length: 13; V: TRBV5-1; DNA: TGCGCCAGCAGCTTGGCCGGACTCTACGAGCAGTACTTC; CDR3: CASSLAGLYEQYF
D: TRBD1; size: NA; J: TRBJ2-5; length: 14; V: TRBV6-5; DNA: TGTGCCAGCAGTTACCTAACAGGGGGAGAGACCCAGTACTTC; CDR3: CASSYLTGGETQYF
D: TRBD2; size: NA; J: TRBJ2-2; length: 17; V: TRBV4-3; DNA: TGCGCCAGCAGCCACACGGGACTAGCGGGAGGTTCCGGGGAGCTGTTTTTT; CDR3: CASSHTGLAGGSGELFF
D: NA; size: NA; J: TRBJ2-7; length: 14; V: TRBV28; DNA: TGTGCCAGCAGTCCTGAGACAGACCCCTACGAGCAGTACTTC; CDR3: CASSPETDPYEQYF
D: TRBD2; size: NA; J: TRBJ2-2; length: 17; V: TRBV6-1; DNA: TGTGCCAGCAGTGTCCCCTGGACTAGCGGGAACACCGGGGAGCTGTTTTTT; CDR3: CASSVPWTSGNTGELFF
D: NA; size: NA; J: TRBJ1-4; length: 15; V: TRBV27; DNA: TGTGCCAGCAGTCCTGAGACAGGATTCAATGAAAAACTGTTTTTT; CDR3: CASSPETGFNEKLFF
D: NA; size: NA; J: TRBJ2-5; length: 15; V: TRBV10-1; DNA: TGCGCCAGCAGTGAGTCGATCAGGGACCAAGAGACCCAGTACTTC; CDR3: CASSESIRDQETQYF
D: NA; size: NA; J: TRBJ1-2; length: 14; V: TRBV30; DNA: TGTGCCTGGAGTGCGGGACATACTAACTATGGCTACACCTTC; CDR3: CAWSAGHTNYGYTF
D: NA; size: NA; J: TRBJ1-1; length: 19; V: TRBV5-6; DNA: TGTGCCAGCAGCTTGGCCGGGAGAGGGGCATTGCAGGGGAACACTGAAGCTTTCTTT; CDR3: CASSLAGRGALQGNTEAFF
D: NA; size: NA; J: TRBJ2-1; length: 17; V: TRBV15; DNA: TGTGCCACCAGCAGAGATTCTAAGGGACAAACCGACAATGAGCAGTTCTTC; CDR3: CATSRDSKGQTDNEQFF
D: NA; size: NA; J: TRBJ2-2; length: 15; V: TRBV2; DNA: TGTGCCAGTCGTGCCGGGGGGCACCACACCGGGGAGCTGTTTTTT; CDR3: CASRAGGHHTGELFF
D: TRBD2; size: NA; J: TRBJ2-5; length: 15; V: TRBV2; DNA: TGTGCCAGCAGTGAGGGGGGGGAAAGGGAGGAGACCCAGTACTTC; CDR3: CASSEGGEREETQYF
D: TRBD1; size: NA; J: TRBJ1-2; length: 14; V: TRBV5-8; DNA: TGTGCCAGCAGCCCGGACAGGGGGAACTATGGCTACACCTTC; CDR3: CASSPDRGNYGYTF
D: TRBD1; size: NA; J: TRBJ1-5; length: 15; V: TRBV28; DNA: TGTGCCAGCAGTCTCCGGGACAGTAGCAATCAGCCCCAGCATTTT; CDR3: CASSLRDSSNQPQHF
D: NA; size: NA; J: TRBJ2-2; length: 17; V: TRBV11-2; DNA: TGTGCCAGCAGCTTAGATGTACAGGACCCGAACACCGGGGAGCTGTTTTTT; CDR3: CASSLDVQDPNTGELFF